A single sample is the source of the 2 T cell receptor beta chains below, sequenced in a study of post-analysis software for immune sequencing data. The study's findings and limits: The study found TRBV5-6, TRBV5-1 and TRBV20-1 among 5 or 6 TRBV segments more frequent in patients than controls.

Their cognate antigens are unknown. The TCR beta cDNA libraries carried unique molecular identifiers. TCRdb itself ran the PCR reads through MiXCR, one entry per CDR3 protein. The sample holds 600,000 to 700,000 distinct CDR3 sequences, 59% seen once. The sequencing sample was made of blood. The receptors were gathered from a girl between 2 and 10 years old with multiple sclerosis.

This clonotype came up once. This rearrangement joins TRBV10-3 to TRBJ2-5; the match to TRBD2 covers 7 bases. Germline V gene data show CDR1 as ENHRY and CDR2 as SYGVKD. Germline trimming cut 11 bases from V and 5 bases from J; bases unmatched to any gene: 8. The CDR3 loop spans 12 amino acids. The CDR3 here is CAAGTTTETQYF. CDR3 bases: TGTGCCGCCGGGACTACCACGGAGACCCAGTACTTC.

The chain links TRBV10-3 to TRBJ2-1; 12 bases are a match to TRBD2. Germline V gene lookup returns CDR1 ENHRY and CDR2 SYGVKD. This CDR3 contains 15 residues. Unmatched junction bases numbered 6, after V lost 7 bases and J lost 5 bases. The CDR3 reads CAIKSSGRADNEQFF. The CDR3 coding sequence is TGTGCCATCAAATCTAGCGGGAGGGCCGACAATGAGCAGTTCTTC.